Detailed here is one T cell receptor beta chain. The record originates from a study of blood T cell repertoires in COVID-19. The wider study: Samples representing acute and convalescent COVID-19 were sourced from the United States, Italy and Spain. PBMCs, B-cell-depleted T cells, or T cells were the source of the cDNA or gDNA that made up the material.

Germline V gives CDR1 SGHAT, CDR2 FQNNGV. V dropped 0 bases and J dropped 7 bases, with 21 bases sitting between them. The CDR3 totals 18 residues. Assay used: immunoSEQ multiplex PCR; TCRdb lists only in-frame clones, some missing. The sample lists over 200,000 clones; around 82% were seen once. The receptor's source is a man aged 35 to 55 with active or convalescent COVID-19. Sequencing used peripheral blood. J is TRBJ1-4 and V is TRBV11-2; maybe TRBD1 (6 bases). The CDR3 protein is CASSLDRGRGLRGEKLFF. DNA of the CDR3: TGTGCCAGCAGCTTAGATCGCGGGAGGGGGTTGAGGGGTGAAAAACTGTTTTTT. The whole variable domain, filled in from reference TRBV11-2 and TRBJ1-4, reads EAGVAQSPRYKIIEKRQSVAFWCNPISGHATLYWYQQILGQGPKLLIQFQNNGVVDDSQLPKDRFSAERLKGVDSTLKIQPAKLEDSAVYLCASSLDRGRGLRGEKLFFGSGTQLSVL.